These 20 T cell receptor beta chains came from one sample sequenced in a study of identical twins. TCRdb analysed the 5' RACE reads with MiXCR anew, one entry per CDR3 protein. Of about 530,000 distinct CDR3 sequences in the sample, 20% to 25% were seen once. These same data were also listed under a study on yellow fever vaccine responses in identical twins.

Sequences were obtained from CD4+ T cells sorted from blood. All receptors derive from a woman aged 18-29 years in good health.

This rearrangement joins TRBV4-1 to TRBJ1-5, with D possibly being TRBD1 (6 bases). Trimming took 1 base from V and 0 from J, leaving 16 bases between them. The germline V gene has CDR1 MGHRA and CDR2 YSYEKL. The CDR3 covers 18 residues. In DNA form, the CDR3 reads TGCGCCAGCAGCCAAGGTGGGGGCCGGTTCATTAGCAATCAGCCCCAGCATTTT. Protein product: CASSQGGGRFISNQPQHF.

This clonotype was seen a few times. The V and J genes are TRBV12-3 or TRBV12-4 and TRBJ2-1; D is possibly TRBD1 (6 bases). The CDR3 runs to 14 residues. Trimming took 5 bases from V and 10 from J, leaving 18 bases between them. The DNA of the CDR3 is TGTGCCAGCAGTACCGGGACACCTTTCGGGGAGCAGTTCTTC. Its translation is CASSTGTPFGEQFF.

This clonotype was counted at least ten times. This sequence joins TRBV7-2 and TRBJ2-1, with a weak D call TRBD1 (5 bases). V lost 2 bases, J lost 4 bases, and 12 bases lay in between. Germline lookup yields CDR1 SGHTA and CDR2 FQGNSA. This CDR3 is built from 15 residues. The CDR3 DNA is TGTGCCAGCAGCTTATCCGGACACCTATACAATGAGCAGTTCTTC. This translates into CASSLSGHLYNEQFF.

This rearrangement joins TRBV28 to TRBJ1-2; D is ambiguous. Germline V gene data show CDR1 as MDHEN and CDR2 as SYDVKM. This CDR3 has 13 residues. Trimming stripped 3 bases from V and 4 bases from J, with 9 bases between. The CDR3 region has the DNA TGTGCCAGCAGTTTGGATTTATCCTATGGCTACACCTTC. The encoded protein is CASSLDLSYGYTF.

Only a few counts were recorded for this clonotype. The V gene is TRBV11-2, the J gene TRBJ2-7; TRBD2 is a possible D gene (6 bases). The CDR3 is 14 amino acids. Germline CDR1 and CDR2: SGHAT and FQNNGV. Trimming took 3 bases from V and 4 from J, leaving 13 bases between them. In DNA, the CDR3 is TGTGCCAGCAGCTTGGCCGGGAGCCGGTACGAGCAGTACGTC. This gives the protein CASSLAGSRYEQYV.

This clonotype was counted once. The chain recombines TRBV20-1 with TRBJ2-1; D is undetermined. CDR3 length: 14 amino acids. The ends were cut back, 5 bases at V and 8 bases at J, with 19 bases in the middle. Germline V gene data show CDR1 as DFQATT and CDR2 as SNEGSKA (reference sequence). The CDR3 nucleotides read TGCAGTGCTTTCCCCATTCTAGTACTGGATGAGCAGTTCTTC. It yields the protein CSAFPILVLDEQFF.

The chain joins TRBV11-1 to TRBJ1-1; D unclear. The CDR3 is 14 residues long. Germline loops: CDR1 SGHAT, CDR2 FQDESV (reference sequence). The ends were cut back, 3 bases at V and 0 bases at J, with 8 bases in the middle. CDR3 region: CASSFGALNTEAFF. Written as DNA, the CDR3 is TGTGCCAGCAGCTTCGGCGCATTGAACACTGAAGCTTTCTTT.

In its sample, this clonotype was seen many times. The V and J genes are TRBV12-3 or TRBV12-4 and TRBJ2-1; 9 nucleotides match TRBD2. V lost 0 bases and J lost 6; bases outside the gene matches: 9. The CDR3 is 17 residues long. CDR3 region: CASSLAKLAGVFNEQFF. The CDR3 bases are TGTGCCAGCAGTTTAGCGAAGTTAGCGGGAGTCTTCAATGAGCAGTTCTTC.

This clonotype was seen more than once but under ten times. The chain combines TRBV10-3 with TRBJ2-1; TRBD2 agrees at 8 bases. Germline V gives CDR1 ENHRY, CDR2 SYGVKD. V was pared by 2 bases and J by 8 bases, with 11 bases of the junction left unmatched. The CDR3 sequence is 16 residues long. The CDR3 is CAISERVGRAGDEQFF. DNA for the CDR3: TGTGCCATCAGTGAGAGGGTCGGGAGGGCCGGGGATGAGCAGTTCTTC.

This clonotype has just a few counts. The chain carries TRBV2 and TRBJ2-1; D is undetermined. The germline CDR1 and CDR2 sequences are SNHLY and FYNNEI. V dropped 1 base and J dropped 2 bases, with 9 bases sitting between them. The CDR3 runs 15 residues. Here the CDR3 reads CASSEGLPPYNEQFF. The CDR3 DNA follows: TGTGCCAGCAGTGAAGGACTTCCCCCCTACAATGAGCAGTTCTTC. The whole variable domain, filled in from reference TRBV2 and TRBJ2-1, reads EPEVTQTPSHQVTQMGQEVILRCVPISNHLYFYWYRQILGQKVEFLVSFYNNEISEKSEIFDDQFSVERPDGSNFTLKIRSTKLEDSAMYFCASSEGLPPYNEQFFGPGTRLTVL.

The rearrangement links TRBV4-1 to TRBJ1-1, with a tentative D call TRBD1 (5 bases). Germline-derived CDR1 and CDR2 are MGHRA and YSYEKL. The V end was cut by 0 bases, the J end by 4 bases, with 9 bases between. This CDR3 is built from 14 residues. The CDR3 nucleotides read TGCGCCAGCAGCCAAGATCAGGGTCCCACTGAAGCTTTCTTT. This sequence encodes CASSQDQGPTEAFF.

The chain employs TRBV20-1 and TRBJ2-1; D is ambiguous. V lost 6 bases to trimming and J lost 5 bases, with 11 bases between them. The CDR3 is 12 amino acids. Germline CDR1 DFQATT, CDR2 SNEGSKA (reference sequence). CDR3: CSARPMHNEQFF. CDR3 DNA: TGCAGTGCGCGCCCTATGCACAATGAGCAGTTCTTC.

CDR3 in amino acids: CSATSGTSLNEQFF. The CDR3, as DNA: TGCAGTGCCACTAGCGGAACAAGCCTGAATGAGCAGTTCTTC. The chain recombines TRBV20-1 with TRBJ2-1; 8 positions agree with TRBD2. Germline V lookup: CDR1 DFQATT, CDR2 SNEGSKA (reference sequence). This CDR3 spans 14 amino acids. The V segment lost 6 bases and the J segment 7 bases; nucleotides outside the gene matches: 11.

The genes are TRBV3-1 and TRBJ2-6; D unclear. The germline V and J ends were trimmed by 8 bases and 1 base, with 12 bases remaining between them. The CDR3 has 15 residues. Germline CDR1 reads LGHDT; CDR2 reads YNNKEL (reference sequence). The CDR3 spells CASRPDGSGANVLTF. For the CDR3, the DNA is TGTGCCAGCCGCCCTGATGGATCTGGGGCCAACGTCCTGACTTTC.

This clonotype was detected only a few times. The rearrangement uses TRBV20-1 and TRBJ2-3; 12 bases fit TRBD2. The CDR3 is 16 residues long. Trimming at V came to 0 bases and at J to 6 bases, leaving 7 bases not matched to a gene. Germline assignment: CDR1 DFQATT and CDR2 SNEGSKA (reference sequence). The CDR3: CSARELAGGPMDTQYF. The CDR3 DNA sequence: TGCAGTGCTAGAGAGCTAGCGGGAGGGCCTATGGATACGCAGTATTTT.

This clonotype was counted a single time. CDR3 in amino acids: CASSTRRTGGYEQYF. For the CDR3, the DNA is TGTGCCAGCAGCACCCGACGGACAGGGGGCTACGAGCAGTACTTC. V is TRBV12-3 or TRBV12-4 and J is TRBJ2-7, with 10 bases lining up with TRBD1. The junction had 8 bases not matched to a gene; V was cut back by 6 bases and J by 3 bases. This CDR3 is built from 15 residues.

This clonotype turned up a few times. The chain has TRBV5-1 and TRBJ2-1; possible D gene TRBD2, 7 bases. Germline CDR1 is SGHRS and CDR2 is YFSETQ. The CDR3 length is 15 residues. V dropped 3 bases and J dropped 2 bases, with 12 bases sitting between them. The CDR3: CASSSGGQTYNEQFF. The CDR3 DNA reads TGCGCCAGCAGCTCCGGGGGGCAGACCTACAATGAGCAGTTCTTC.

This chain uses TRBV28 with TRBJ2-7; perhaps D is TRBD1 or TRBD2 (5 bases each). The CDR3 contains 14 residues. Deletions cut 3 bases from V and 3 bases from J, with 12 bases between. The germline gives CDR1 MDHEN, CDR2 SYDVKM. The CDR3 bases are TGTGCCAGCAGTTTTGGGGGACGGTACTACGAGCAGTACTTC. Its translation is CASSFGGRYYEQYF. The variable domain in full, completed from reference TRBV28 and TRBJ2-7, reads DVKVTQSSRYLVKRTGEKVFLECVQDMDHENMFWYRQDPGLGLRLIYFSYDVKMKEKGDIPEGYSVSREKKERFSLILESASTNQTSMYLCASSFGGRYYEQYFGPGTRLTVT.

In its sample, this clonotype was seen a few times. The rearrangement joins TRBV7-7 to TRBJ2-5, with D perhaps TRBD1 (6 bases). The CDR3 spans 13 residues. Looked up from germline, CDR1 is SSHAT and CDR2 is FNYEAQ (reference sequence). V lost 8 bases, J lost 5 bases, and 15 bases lay in between. CDR3 amino acids: CASSPRGLETQYF. CDR3 DNA: TGTGCCAGCTCCCCCAGGGGTTTGGAGACCCAGTACTTC.

This clonotype has ten or more counts. The CDR3 loop reads CASSLGTATSKTQYF. The DNA of the CDR3 is TGTGCCAGCAGTTTAGGGACAGCCACCTCAAAGACCCAGTACTTC. The rearrangement links TRBV12-3 or TRBV12-4 to TRBJ2-5; D perhaps matches TRBD1 (6 bases). The CDR3 has 15 amino acids. Trimming cost V 1 base and J 6 bases, with 15 bases left between them.